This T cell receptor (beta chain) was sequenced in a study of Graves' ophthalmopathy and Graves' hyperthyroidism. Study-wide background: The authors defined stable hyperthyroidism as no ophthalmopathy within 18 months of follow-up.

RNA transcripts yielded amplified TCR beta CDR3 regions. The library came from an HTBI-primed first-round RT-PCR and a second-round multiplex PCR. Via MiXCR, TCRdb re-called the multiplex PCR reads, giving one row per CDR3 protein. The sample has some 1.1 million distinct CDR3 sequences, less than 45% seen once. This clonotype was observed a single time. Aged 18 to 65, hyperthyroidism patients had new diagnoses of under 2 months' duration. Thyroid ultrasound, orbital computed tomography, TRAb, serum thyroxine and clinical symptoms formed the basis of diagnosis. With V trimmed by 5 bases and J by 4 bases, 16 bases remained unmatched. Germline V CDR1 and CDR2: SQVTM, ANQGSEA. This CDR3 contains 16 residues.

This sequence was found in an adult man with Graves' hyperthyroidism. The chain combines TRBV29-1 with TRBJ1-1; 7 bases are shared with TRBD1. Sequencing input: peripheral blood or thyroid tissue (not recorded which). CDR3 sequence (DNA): TGCAGCGTTACTCGGGACAGCGTGTCTTTGAGCACTGAAGCTTTCTTT. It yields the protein CSVTRDSVSLSTEAFF.